What follows are 17 T cell receptor beta chains derived from one specimen sequenced in a study of cytomegalovirus exposure and HLA in healthy donors. Profiling relied on immunoSEQ multiplex PCR, and the TCRdb table lists in-frame clones only, not all of them. Of some 140,000 clones in the sample, roughly 79% were seen once. Specimen: PBMCs. The receptors were gathered from a young man in good health and CMV-seropositive.

This sequence joins TRBV2 and TRBJ1-6, with unresolved D. The CDR3 loop spans 14 amino acids. The germline V gene has CDR1 SNHLY and CDR2 FYNNEI. Trimming took off 0 bases at V and 10 bases at J, with 10 bases between the two ends. CDR3 protein: CASSEAPLGSPLHF. In nucleotides, the CDR3 is TGTGCCAGCAGTGAAGCTCCGCTAGGCTCACCCCTCCACTTT.

The CDR3 region is CATQPDRGDNNEQFF. Written as DNA, the CDR3 is TGTGCCACCCAACCCGACAGGGGCGATAACAATGAGCAGTTCTTC. The chain links TRBV10-3 to TRBJ2-1, with TRBD1 matching 8 bases. The germline gives CDR1 ENHRY, CDR2 SYGVKD. The CDR3 is 15 residues long. Germline trimming cut 10 bases from V and 5 bases from J; bases unmatched to any gene: 13.

V and J are TRBV5-1 and TRBJ1-1; D gene ambiguous. The CDR3 contains 11 residues. With 2 bases removed from V and 7 bases from J, the gap between germline ends came to 6 bases. Germline V gene lookup returns CDR1 SGHRS and CDR2 YFSETQ. This chain's CDR3 is CASSLRGEAFF. CDR3 bases: TGCGCCAGCAGCTTACGGGGTGAAGCTTTCTTT. Based on the CDR3 plus reference TRBV5-1 and TRBJ1-1, the full variable domain is KAGVTQTPRYLIKTRGQQVTLSCSPISGHRSVSWYQQTPGQGLQFLFEYFSETQRNKGNFPGRFSGRQFSNSRSEMNVSTLELGDSALYLCASSLRGEAFFGQGTRLTVV.

The chain uses TRBV29-1 and TRBJ2-1, with D possibly matching TRBD1 (6 bases). Trimming took 3 bases from V and 8 from J, leaving 17 bases between them. The CDR3 totals 14 residues. The germline V gene has CDR1 SQVTM and CDR2 ANQGSEA. The CDR3: CSVEGPTGHHEQFF. The CDR3 region has the DNA TGCAGCGTTGAGGGACCCACAGGGCACCATGAGCAGTTCTTC.

About this clone itself: This CDR3 is also generated by other DNA sequences in the sample. The chain uses TRBV30 and TRBJ1-4; 11 bases are a match to TRBD1. The CDR3 length is 13 residues. Germline CDR1 GTSNPN, CDR2 SVGIG (reference sequence). The V segment lost 3 bases and the J segment 8 bases; nucleotides outside the gene matches: 2. In nucleotides, the CDR3 is TGTGCCTGGAGGGGGGACAGGGGGGAAAAACTGTTTTTT. It codes for CAWRGDRGEKLFF.

The genes are TRBV6-5 and TRBJ1-5, with D tentatively TRBD1 (5 bases). V shed 6 bases and J shed 4 bases, with 13 bases lying between them. Germline loops: CDR1 MNHEY, CDR2 SVGAGI. The CDR3 covers 14 residues. Here the CDR3 DNA reads TGTGCCAGCAGGGGGGGGGTTGGGAATCAGCCCCAGCATTTT. Its protein product is CASRGGVGNQPQHF.

The chain links TRBV5-8 to TRBJ2-7; possible D gene TRBD2, 6 bases. Germline assignment: CDR1 SGHTS and CDR2 YDEGEE. There are 12 residues in the CDR3. The V gene lost 4 bases and the J gene lost 4 bases, with 9 bases spanning the gap. The CDR3 nucleotides are TGTGCCAGCAGCCGACTAGGGTACGAGCAGTACTTC. This sequence encodes CASSRLGYEQYF.

Here the CDR3 reads CASSEVSLAGVQGEQYF. In DNA form, the CDR3 reads TGTGCCAGCAGTGAAGTGTCCCTAGCGGGAGTCCAGGGGGAGCAGTACTTC. The chain joins TRBV6-1 to TRBJ2-7; 10 bases are shared with TRBD2. CDR1 and CDR2 (germline): MNHNS, SASEGT. This CDR3 region has 17 residues. V lost 1 base to trimming and J lost 7 bases; unmatched junction nucleotides: 13.

This chain connects TRBV5-1 to TRBJ2-3, with 7 bases fitting TRBD2. The CDR3 spans 15 residues. Germline V gene data show CDR1 as SGHRS and CDR2 as YFSETQ. V trimming: 0 bases; J trimming: 4 bases; junction bases outside the gene matches: 5. CDR3 sequence reads: CASSLARLAPDTQYF. CDR3 DNA sequence: TGCGCCAGCAGCTTGGCCAGACTAGCCCCAGATACGCAGTATTTT.

The chain links TRBV19 to TRBJ2-1; 11 positions agree with TRBD2. Trimming removed 10 bases from V and 4 bases from J; junction bases left unmatched: 3. This CDR3 has 13 amino acids. CDR1 is LNHDA and CDR2 is SQIVND in the germline V gene (reference sequence). Here the CDR3 DNA reads TGTGCCACTGGGACTAGCGGTTACAATGAGCAGTTCTTC. This encodes CATGTSGYNEQFF.

V and J are TRBV11-3 and TRBJ2-3; maybe TRBD1 (5 bases). The CDR3 runs to 14 residues. V shed 1 base and J shed 7 bases, with 12 bases lying between them. CDR1 is SGHNT and CDR2 is YENEEA in the germline V gene. The CDR3 bases are TGTGCCAGCAGCTTAGGTACAGGCTACAATACGCAGTATTTT. Translation gives CASSLGTGYNTQYF. Looking up the rest from reference TRBV11-3 and TRBJ2-3 gives the full variable domain: EAGVVQSPRYKIIEKKQPVAFWCNPISGHNTLYWYLQNLGQGPELLIRYENEEAVDDSQLPKDRFSAERLKGVDSTLKIQPAELGDSAVYLCASSLGTGYNTQYFGPGTRLTVL.

This clone has a handful of counts. The chain combines TRBV7-6 with TRBJ2-7; TRBD2 is a possible D gene (6 bases). Trimming pared 11 bases from V and 5 bases from J, leaving 16 bases between. This CDR3 has 12 residues. Per the germline V gene, CDR1 is SGHVS and CDR2 is FNYEAQ. The CDR3 coding sequence is TGTGCCTCGGGACTCCTGCCCAACGAGCAGTACTTC. It is translated as CASGLLPNEQYF.

This chain connects TRBV11-2 to TRBJ2-1; 7 bases align to TRBD1. CDR1 SGHAT and CDR2 FQNNGV come from the germline V gene. The CDR3 runs to 15 residues. V was clipped by 5 bases and J by 0 bases; unmatched bases: 4. CDR3: CASSPGQVSYNEQFF. Written as DNA, the CDR3 is TGTGCCAGCAGCCCCGGACAGGTCTCCTACAATGAGCAGTTCTTC.

This clone was seen more than once but under ten times. This rearrangement joins TRBV9 to TRBJ2-1, with 7 bases fitting TRBD2. Looked up from germline, CDR1 is SGDLS and CDR2 is YYNGEE. This CDR3 contains 16 residues. V gave up 3 bases and J gave up 11 bases; unmatched junction bases: 17. The CDR3 loop reads CASSAGGGTPLMKQFF. For the CDR3, the DNA is TGTGCCAGCAGCGCGGGGGGAGGAACTCCCCTAATGAAGCAGTTCTTC.

The J gene is TRBJ2-1, the V gene TRBV11-2; D is unclear. Trimming took off 1 base at V and 0 bases at J, with 13 bases between the two ends. Germline assignment: CDR1 SGHAT and CDR2 FQNNGV. CDR3 size: 17 residues. CDR3 nucleotides: TGTGCCAGCAGCTTAGTTGGTCACCTAAGCTCCTACAATGAGCAGTTCTTC. Encoded protein: CASSLVGHLSSYNEQFF. Complete variable domain (other parts from reference TRBV11-2 and TRBJ2-1): EAGVAQSPRYKIIEKRQSVAFWCNPISGHATLYWYQQILGQGPKLLIQFQNNGVVDDSQLPKDRFSAERLKGVDSTLKIQPAKLEDSAVYLCASSLVGHLSSYNEQFFGPGTRLTVL.

The gene calls are TRBV30 and TRBJ1-2, with 7 bases that match TRBD1. The CDR3 extends over 12 amino acids. CDR1 and CDR2 (germline): GTSNPN, SVGIG (reference sequence). The junction had 3 bases not matched to a gene; V was cut back by 1 base and J by 7 bases. The DNA for the CDR3 is TGTGCCTGGAGTGAAGGGGGCAGTGGCTACACCTTC. This encodes CAWSEGGSGYTF.

This clone was counted a few times. This chain uses TRBV2 with TRBJ2-2, with D tentatively TRBD2 (5 bases). From germline, CDR1 is SNHLY and CDR2 FYNNEI. The CDR3 totals 15 residues. With 4 bases removed from V and 1 base from J, the gap between germline ends came to 10 bases. The CDR3 loop is CASSGLGRNTGELFF. The CDR3 DNA is TGTGCCAGCAGTGGGCTAGGGAGGAACACCGGGGAGCTGTTTTTT.